These 11 T cell receptor beta chains were all obtained from the same sample, sequenced in a study of STAT5B mutations in CD4+ large granular lymphocyte leukemia. Repertoires were generated with immunoSEQ multiplex PCR, while TCRdb's copy carries only in-frame clones and drops some. Among fewer than 40,000 clones listed, approximately 82% were seen once. The sample taken for sequencing was CD4+ T cells from blood buffy coats. The source of these receptors is a human donor in good health.

V is TRBV5-1 and J is TRBJ2-7; the D is unclear. From germline, CDR1 is SGHRS and CDR2 YFSETQ. The CDR3 consists of 14 residues. The V end was cut by 1 base, the J end by 6 bases, with 14 bases between. The CDR3 bases are TGCGCCAGCAGCTTGAACACCCGCGTTTCCGAGCAGTACTTC. It is translated as CASSLNTRVSEQYF.

The chain couples TRBV4-3 to TRBJ1-3; maybe TRBD1 (5 bases). Looked up from germline, CDR1 is LGHNA and CDR2 is YSLEER. V was cut by 1 base and J by 0 bases, with 7 bases left in between. CDR3 length: 15 residues. The CDR3 DNA sequence: TGCGCCAGCAGCCAAGCGGGACGCTCTGGAAACACCATATATTTT. Translation gives CASSQAGRSGNTIYF.

The rearrangement links TRBV6-6 to TRBJ2-5, with D hard to call. Germline CDR1 MNHNY, CDR2 SVGAGI (reference sequence). Trimming took off 8 bases at V and 1 base at J, with 17 bases between the two ends. CDR3 length: 15 amino acids. The chain's CDR3 is CASGTPWETQETQYF. CDR3 nucleotide sequence: TGTGCCAGCGGAACCCCATGGGAAACCCAAGAGACCCAGTACTTC.

This clone was seen a handful of times. The chain uses TRBV13 and TRBJ1-1; 9 positions match TRBD1. Germline lookup yields CDR1 PRHDT and CDR2 FYEKMQ (reference sequence). The CDR3 is made up of 14 amino acids. Trimming at V came to 5 bases and at J to 4 bases, leaving 5 bases not matched to a gene. The CDR3 bases are TGTGCCAGCAGCCCGGGACAGGGCCCCACTGAAGCTTTCTTT. This translates into CASSPGQGPTEAFF.

V and J are TRBV5-1 and TRBJ2-1; 11 nucleotides agree with TRBD1. CDR3 length equals 18 residues. The V and J ends lost 4 bases and 3 bases, in that order; junction bases with no gene match: 12. In germline, CDR1 is SGHRS, CDR2 YFSETQ. The CDR3 reads CASSRGTGGFLVYNEQFF. Written as DNA, the CDR3 is TGCGCCAGCAGCAGAGGGACAGGGGGATTTCTTGTCTACAATGAGCAGTTCTTC.

This chain joins TRBV9 and TRBJ1-3; D unresolved. Trimming removed 0 bases at V and 3 bases at J, with 13 bases between. The germline V gene has CDR1 SGDLS and CDR2 YYNGEE. The CDR3 consists of 16 residues. CDR3 amino acids: CASSVEGSGIGNTIYF. CDR3 coding DNA: TGTGCCAGCAGCGTAGAAGGCAGCGGCATTGGAAACACCATATATTTT.

The rearrangement uses TRBV7-6 and TRBJ2-2; no clear D gene. Deletions cut 2 bases from V and 3 bases from J, with 7 bases between. The CDR3 contains 14 residues. Germline V gene data show CDR1 as SGHVS and CDR2 as FNYEAQ. CDR3 region: CASSLPSYTGELFF. The CDR3 DNA follows: TGTGCCAGCAGCTTACCCTCCTACACCGGGGAGCTGTTTTTT. Based on the CDR3 plus reference TRBV7-6 and TRBJ2-2, the full variable domain is GAGVSQSPRYKVTKRGQDVALRCDPISGHVSLYWYRQALGQGPEFLTYFNYEAQQDKSGLPNDRFSAERPEGSISTLTIQRTEQRDSAMYRCASSLPSYTGELFFGEGSRLTVL.

This clone occurred a few times. V gene TRBV6-5 combines with J gene TRBJ1-1, with TRBD1 as a possible D gene (6 bases). Germline values: CDR1 MNHEY, CDR2 SVGAGI. The CDR3 is made up of 14 amino acids. Trimming took 6 bases from V and 2 from J, leaving 13 bases between them. The CDR3 DNA follows: TGTGCCAGCAGCCCCGGGGGGCGAAACACTGAAGCTTTCTTT. Protein: CASSPGGRNTEAFF.

The V gene is TRBV5-1, the J gene TRBJ2-7; 9 bases align to TRBD1. Germline loops: CDR1 SGHRS, CDR2 YFSETQ. The J segment lost 6 bases and the V segment lost 0 bases, leaving 4 bases of the junction unmatched. The CDR3 covers 14 residues. The CDR3 region is CASSLVQGAGEQYF. DNA for the CDR3: TGCGCCAGCAGCTTGGTACAGGGGGCGGGCGAGCAGTACTTC.

The CDR3 nucleotides read TGTGCCAGCAGCTGGGGGACTAGCGGTACTGGAGATACGCAGTATTTT. Its translation is CASSWGTSGTGDTQYF. This chain connects TRBV5-4 to TRBJ2-3, with TRBD2 matching over 11 bases. Trimming removed 3 bases from V and 5 bases from J; junction bases left unmatched: 8. The germline V gene encodes CDR1 SGHNT and CDR2 YYREEE (reference sequence). The CDR3 consists of 16 residues.

The CDR3 loop is CASSSTGGSGSPLHF. The CDR3 nucleotides are TGTGCCAGCAGCTCCACCGGGGGCTCGGGGTCACCCCTCCACTTT. The J gene is TRBJ1-6, the V gene TRBV11-1; D may be TRBD1 (6 bases). This CDR3 has 15 residues. V was pared by 4 bases and J by 10 bases, with 17 bases between. Germline lookup yields CDR1 SGHAT and CDR2 FQDESV (reference sequence).